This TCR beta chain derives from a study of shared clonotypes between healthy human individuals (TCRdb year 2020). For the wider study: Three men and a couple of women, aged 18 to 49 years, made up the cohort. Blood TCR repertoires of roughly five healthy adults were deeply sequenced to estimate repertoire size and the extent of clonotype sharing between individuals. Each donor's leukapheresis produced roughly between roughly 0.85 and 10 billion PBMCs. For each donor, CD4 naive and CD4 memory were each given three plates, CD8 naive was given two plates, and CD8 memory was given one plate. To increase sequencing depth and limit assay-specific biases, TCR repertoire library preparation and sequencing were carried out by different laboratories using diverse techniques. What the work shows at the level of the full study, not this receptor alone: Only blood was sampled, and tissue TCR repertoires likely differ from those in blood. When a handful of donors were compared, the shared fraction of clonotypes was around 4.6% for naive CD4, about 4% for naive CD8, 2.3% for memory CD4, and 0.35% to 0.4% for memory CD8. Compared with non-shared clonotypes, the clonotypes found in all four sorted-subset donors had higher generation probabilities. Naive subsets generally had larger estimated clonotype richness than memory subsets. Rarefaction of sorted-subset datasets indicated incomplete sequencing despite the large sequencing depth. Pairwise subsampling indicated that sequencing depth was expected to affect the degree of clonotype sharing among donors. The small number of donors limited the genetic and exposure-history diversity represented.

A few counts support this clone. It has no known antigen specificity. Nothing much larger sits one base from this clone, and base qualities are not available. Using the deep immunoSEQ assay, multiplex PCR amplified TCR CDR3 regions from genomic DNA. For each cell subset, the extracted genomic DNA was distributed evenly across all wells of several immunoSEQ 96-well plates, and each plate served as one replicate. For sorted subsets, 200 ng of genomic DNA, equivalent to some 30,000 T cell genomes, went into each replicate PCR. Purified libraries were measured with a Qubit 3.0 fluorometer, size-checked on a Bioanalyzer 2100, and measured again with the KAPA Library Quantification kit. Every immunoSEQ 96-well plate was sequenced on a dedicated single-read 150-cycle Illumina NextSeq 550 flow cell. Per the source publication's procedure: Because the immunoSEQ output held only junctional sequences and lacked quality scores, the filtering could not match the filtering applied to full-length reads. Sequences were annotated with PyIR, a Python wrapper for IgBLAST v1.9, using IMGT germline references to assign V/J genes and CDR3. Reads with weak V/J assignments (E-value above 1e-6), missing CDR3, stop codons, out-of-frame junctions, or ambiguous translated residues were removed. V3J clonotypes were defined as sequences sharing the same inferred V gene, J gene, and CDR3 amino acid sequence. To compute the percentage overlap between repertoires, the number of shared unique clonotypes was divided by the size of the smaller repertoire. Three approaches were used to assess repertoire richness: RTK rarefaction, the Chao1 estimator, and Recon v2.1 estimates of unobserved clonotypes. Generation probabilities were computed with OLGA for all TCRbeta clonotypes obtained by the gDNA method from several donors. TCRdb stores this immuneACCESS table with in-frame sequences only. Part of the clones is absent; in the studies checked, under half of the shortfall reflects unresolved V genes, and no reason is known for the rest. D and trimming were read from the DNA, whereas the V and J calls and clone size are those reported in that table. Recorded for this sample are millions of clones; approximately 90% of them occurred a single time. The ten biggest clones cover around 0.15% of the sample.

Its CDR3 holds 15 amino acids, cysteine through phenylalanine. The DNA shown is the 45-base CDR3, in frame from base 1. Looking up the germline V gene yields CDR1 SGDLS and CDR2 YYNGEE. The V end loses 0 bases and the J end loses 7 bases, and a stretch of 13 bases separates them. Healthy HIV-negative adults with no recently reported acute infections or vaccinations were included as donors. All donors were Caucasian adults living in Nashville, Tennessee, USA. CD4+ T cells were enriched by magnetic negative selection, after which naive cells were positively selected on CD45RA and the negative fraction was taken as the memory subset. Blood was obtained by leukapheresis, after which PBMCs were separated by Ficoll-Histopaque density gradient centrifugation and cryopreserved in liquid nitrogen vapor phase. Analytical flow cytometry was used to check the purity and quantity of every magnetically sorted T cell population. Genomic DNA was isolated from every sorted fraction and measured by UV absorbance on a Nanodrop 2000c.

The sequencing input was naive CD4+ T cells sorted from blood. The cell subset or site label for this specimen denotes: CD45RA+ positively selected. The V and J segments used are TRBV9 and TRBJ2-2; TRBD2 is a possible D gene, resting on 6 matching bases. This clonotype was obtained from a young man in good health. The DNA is TGTGCCAGCAGCGTAGGTAGCGAGGGAGGCGGGGAGCTGTTTTTT. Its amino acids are CASSVGSEGGGELFF.